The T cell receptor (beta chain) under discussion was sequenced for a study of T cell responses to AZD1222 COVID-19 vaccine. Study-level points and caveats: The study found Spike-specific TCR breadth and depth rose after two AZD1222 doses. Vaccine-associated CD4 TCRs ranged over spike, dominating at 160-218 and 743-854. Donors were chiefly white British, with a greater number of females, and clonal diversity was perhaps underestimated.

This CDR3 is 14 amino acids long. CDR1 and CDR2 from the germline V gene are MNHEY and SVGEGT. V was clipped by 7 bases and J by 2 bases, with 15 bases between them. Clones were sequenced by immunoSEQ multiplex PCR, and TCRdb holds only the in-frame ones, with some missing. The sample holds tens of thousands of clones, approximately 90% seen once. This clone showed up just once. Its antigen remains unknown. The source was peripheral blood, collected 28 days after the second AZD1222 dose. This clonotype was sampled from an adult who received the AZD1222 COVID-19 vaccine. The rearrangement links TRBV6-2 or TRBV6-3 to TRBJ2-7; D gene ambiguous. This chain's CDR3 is CASNPNVPPYEQYF. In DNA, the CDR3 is TGTGCCAGCAACCCCAACGTTCCCCCCTACGAGCAGTACTTC.